Presented here are 16 T cell receptor beta chains from one specimen sequenced in a study of blood T cell repertoires in COVID-19. TCRdb's table, derived via immunoSEQ multiplex PCR, lists solely in-frame clones and lacks some. The repertoire holds around 170,000 clones, approximately 80% seen once, with about 15% in the top ten. Sequenced input: PBMCs or T cells enriched from blood (not recorded which). Source of these receptors: a man aged 55 to 70 who had been exposed to COVID-19.

The V and J genes are TRBV25-1 and TRBJ2-7, with TRBD1 matching over 7 bases. CDR3 length: 13 residues. Germline CDR1 and CDR2: MGHDK and SYGVNS. Germline trimming cut 3 bases from V and 11 bases from J; bases unmatched to any gene: 10. CDR3 protein: CASSDIRTGPEYF. CDR3 nucleotides: TGTGCCAGCAGTGACATACGGACAGGACCGGAGTACTTC.

The gene calls are TRBV5-6 and TRBJ2-1; TRBD2 might be the D (7 bases). V shed 3 bases and J shed 6 bases, with 16 bases lying between them. From germline, CDR1 is SGHDT and CDR2 YYEEEE. This CDR3 contains 15 residues. The CDR3 reads CASSSWGGLGNEQFF. CDR3 DNA: TGTGCCAGCAGCTCATGGGGGGGCCTTGGCAATGAGCAGTTCTTC.

Of note for this clone: Other DNA sequences in the same sample also yield this CDR3. The V call is TRBV5-4, the J call TRBJ1-2, with TRBD1 matching 7 bases. The CDR3 loop spans 14 amino acids. Germline values: CDR1 SGHNT, CDR2 YYREEE (reference sequence). J gave up 4 bases and V 0 bases, and 3 bases lay outside the gene matches. The CDR3 DNA follows: TGTGCCAGCAGCTTGGAGCAGGGGGGCTATGGCTACACCTTC. Residues: CASSLEQGGYGYTF.

V gene TRBV29-1 combines with J gene TRBJ1-1; 8 bases fit TRBD1. After removal of 7 bases from V and 7 bases from J, the junction contained 5 bases not matched to a gene. Germline V gene data show CDR1 as SQVTM and CDR2 as ANQGSEA. The CDR3 loop spans 11 amino acids. The CDR3 nucleotides read TGCAGCGCCCAGGGGGCGATTGAAGCTTTCTTT. Residues: CSAQGAIEAFF. The full variable domain, with the rest looked up from reference TRBV29-1 and TRBJ1-1, is SAVISQKPSRDICQRGTSLTIQCQVDSQVTMMFWYRQQPGQSLTLIATANQGSEATYESGFVIDKFPISRPNLTFSTLTVSNMSPEDSSIYLCSAQGAIEAFFGQGTRLTVV.

The gene calls are TRBV13 and TRBJ1-4; D remains ambiguous. With 1 base removed from V and 1 base from J, the gap between germline ends came to 4 bases. Looked up from germline, CDR1 is PRHDT and CDR2 is FYEKMQ (reference sequence). CDR3 length equals 14 residues. The CDR3 sequence is CASSLAKTNEKLFF. For the CDR3, the DNA is TGTGCCAGCAGCTTAGCTAAAACTAATGAAAAACTGTTTTTT.

The V and J genes are TRBV12-3 or TRBV12-4 and TRBJ1-1; the D is unclear. Trimming took off 5 bases at V and 1 base at J, with 8 bases between the two ends. The CDR3 is 13 amino acids. CDR3 sequence: CASSARANTEAFF. DNA for the CDR3: TGTGCCAGCAGTGCGCGGGCGAACACTGAAGCTTTCTTT.

V usage is TRBV6-5 and J usage is TRBJ1-3; TRBD1 matches at 8 bases. CDR1 is MNHEY and CDR2 is SVGAGI in the germline V gene. CDR3 length: 15 amino acids. Losses at the gene ends were 5 bases for V and 4 bases for J; bases not matched to a gene: 7. The CDR3 nucleotides read TGTGCCAGCAGTCCGACGGGACAGGAGGGAAACACCATATATTTT. Translated, it gives CASSPTGQEGNTIYF.

This chain links TRBV10-2 with TRBJ2-2; 9 bases line up with TRBD1. The V and J ends lost 6 bases and 3 bases, in that order; junction bases with no gene match: 8. The CDR3 has 16 amino acids. Germline loops: CDR1 WSHSY, CDR2 SAAADI. CDR3 bases: TGCGCCAGCAGGGAGACAGGGGGGGGTGACACCGGGGAGCTGTTTTTT. It codes for CASRETGGGDTGELFF.

This clone was counted many times. The chain recombines TRBV27 with TRBJ1-5; TRBD1 might be the D (6 bases). The V end lost 6 bases, the J end lost 0 bases, and 9 bases lay between the germline ends. Germline CDR1 reads MNHEY; CDR2 reads SMNVEV (reference sequence). The CDR3 loop spans 14 amino acids. The CDR3 protein is CASSHRDSNQPQHF. CDR3 DNA: TGTGCCAGCAGCCACAGGGATAGCAATCAGCCCCAGCATTTT.

The CDR3 sequence: CASAGEGIVGYTF. In DNA, the CDR3 is TGTGCCAGCGCAGGAGAGGGCATCGTCGGCTACACCTTC. The chain couples TRBV6-5 to TRBJ1-2, with no clear D. This CDR3 has 13 amino acids. Trimming left V 8 bases short and J 8 bases short, with 18 bases between. The germline CDR1 and CDR2 sequences are MNHEY and SVGAGI.

This chain connects TRBV28 to TRBJ1-6; possibly TRBD1 for D (5 bases). Germline V gives CDR1 MDHEN, CDR2 SYDVKM. This CDR3 has 15 residues. Deletions cut 3 bases from V and 10 bases from J, with 16 bases between. CDR3 nucleotide sequence: TGTGCCAGCAGTTTGATTCAGGGAGGAAACTCACCCCTCCACTTT. This gives the protein CASSLIQGGNSPLHF.

The V and J genes are TRBV9 and TRBJ1-2; the D is unclear. Germline-derived CDR1 and CDR2 are SGDLS and YYNGEE. V was clipped by 0 bases and J by 8 bases, with 17 bases between them. The CDR3 is made up of 15 amino acids. The CDR3 reads CASSVVSAGEGGYTF. The DNA of the CDR3 is TGTGCCAGCAGCGTAGTTTCCGCCGGTGAGGGCGGCTACACCTTC.

CDR3 amino acids: CASRGLAGLTDTQYF. CDR3 nucleotide sequence: TGCGCCAGCCGAGGACTAGCGGGACTCACAGATACGCAGTATTTT. This chain uses TRBV5-1 with TRBJ2-3; 12 nucleotides agree with TRBD2. The CDR3 consists of 15 residues. The junction had 5 bases not matched to a gene; V was cut back by 7 bases and J by 2 bases. In germline, CDR1 is SGHRS, CDR2 YFSETQ.

The V gene is TRBV7-2, the J gene TRBJ2-1; D might be TRBD2 (6 bases). V shed 1 base and J shed 6 bases, with 16 bases lying between them. This CDR3 has 16 residues. Germline CDR1 reads SGHTA; CDR2 reads FQGNSA. The CDR3 DNA is TGTGCCAGCAGCTTAGACCGGTCCCCCGGGGGCAATGAGCAGTTCTTC. Translating it yields CASSLDRSPGGNEQFF.

V and J are TRBV28 and TRBJ1-1; TRBD1 matches 12 bases. This CDR3 spans 14 amino acids. J was trimmed by 7 bases and V by 6 bases; bases with no gene match: 6. Germline V gene lookup returns CDR1 MDHEN and CDR2 SYDVKM. The CDR3 protein is CASSKGQGAGEAFF. CDR3 nucleotides: TGTGCCAGCAGCAAGGGACAGGGGGCTGGTGAAGCTTTCTTT. The full variable domain, with the rest looked up from reference TRBV28 and TRBJ1-1, is DVKVTQSSRYLVKRTGEKVFLECVQDMDHENMFWYRQDPGLGLRLIYFSYDVKMKEKGDIPEGYSVSREKKERFSLILESASTNQTSMYLCASSKGQGAGEAFFGQGTRLTVV.

V and J are TRBV19 and TRBJ2-7; D may be TRBD1 (7 bases). CDR1 LNHDA and CDR2 SQIVND come from the germline V gene (reference sequence). The CDR3 is 15 amino acids. V dropped 1 base and J dropped 1 base, with 11 bases sitting between them. The chain's CDR3 is CASSIVSGGSYEQYF. CDR3 DNA sequence: TGTGCCAGTAGTATAGTTTCAGGGGGGTCCTACGAGCAGTACTTC.